This passage covers 10 T cell receptor beta chains from one sample sequenced in a study of graft-versus-host responses after intestinal transplantation. TCRdb keeps only in-frame clones here, not all; method: immunoSEQ multiplex PCR. The sample lists about 97,000 clones; approximately 90% were seen once. The sequencing here drew on PBMCs, taken about 450 days after intestinal transplant. These receptors were collected from a human patient who received an intestinal transplant, so some T cells may come from the graft donor.

This clone was counted a single time. The V gene is TRBV13, the J gene TRBJ1-4, with D tentatively TRBD1 (6 bases). This CDR3 is built from 15 residues. Germline CDR1 reads PRHDT; CDR2 reads FYEKMQ (reference sequence). V was trimmed by 3 bases and J by 0 bases, leaving 8 bases between them. The CDR3 DNA is TGTGCCAGCAGCTTTTGGGGGCCAACTAATGAAAAACTGTTTTTT. This encodes CASSFWGPTNEKLFF.

The rearrangement joins TRBV12-5 to TRBJ2-5; no clear D. With 5 bases removed from V and 1 base from J, the gap between germline ends came to 8 bases. The CDR3 has 13 residues. Germline assignment: CDR1 LGHNT and CDR2 FRNRAP. The chain's CDR3 is CASGGRLQETQYF. The CDR3 nucleotides are TGTGCTAGTGGTGGGCGGCTCCAAGAGACCCAGTACTTC.

The chain carries TRBV6-5 and TRBJ2-3, with 9 bases that match TRBD1. Unmatched junction bases numbered 2, after V lost 6 bases and J lost 1 base. CDR3 size: 14 residues. CDR1 is MNHEY, CDR2 SVGAGI, per germline. The CDR3 sequence is CASRRTGGTDTQYF. CDR3 DNA sequence: TGTGCCAGCAGACGGACAGGGGGCACAGATACGCAGTATTTT.

The chain recombines TRBV6-1 with TRBJ1-5; D call uncertain. The CDR3 covers 13 residues. Between the trimmed V and J ends, which lost 8 bases and 11 bases, there was a span of 19 bases. Germline values: CDR1 MNHNS, CDR2 SASEGT. CDR3 nucleotides: TGTGCCAGCGTCGGTATAGGGCTTCCGGCCCAGCATTTT. Translated, it gives CASVGIGLPAQHF.

V usage is TRBV6-1 and J usage is TRBJ2-7; D tentatively fits TRBD1 or TRBD2 (5 bases each). The CDR3 runs 10 residues. Germline-derived CDR1 and CDR2 are MNHNS and SASEGT. Trimming took 10 bases from V and 6 from J, leaving 10 bases between them. The CDR3 region is CATRDGEQYF. CDR3 nucleotides: TGTGCCACCAGGGACGGCGAGCAGTACTTC.

The chain combines TRBV5-1 with TRBJ2-3; D may be TRBD2 (7 bases). CDR1 and CDR2 from the germline V gene are SGHRS and YFSETQ. The length of the CDR3 is 15 residues. V dropped 1 base and J dropped 2 bases, with 11 bases sitting between them. As DNA, the CDR3 is TGCGCCAGCAGCTTGACGGGGGGCCTCACAGATACGCAGTATTTT. Its translation is CASSLTGGLTDTQYF.

The V gene is TRBV6-5, the J gene TRBJ1-6; no definite D call. This CDR3 has 15 residues. V was cut by 0 bases and J by 7 bases, with 10 bases left in between. CDR1 MNHEY and CDR2 SVGAGI come from the germline V gene. As DNA, the CDR3 is TGTGCCAGCAGTTACTCCCAGACGGGGAATTCACCCCTCCACTTT. It yields the protein CASSYSQTGNSPLHF.

V gene TRBV6-5 combines with J gene TRBJ1-2, with unresolved D. The CDR3 contains 13 residues. Trimming pared 6 bases from V and 8 bases from J, leaving 16 bases between. Germline loops: CDR1 MNHEY, CDR2 SVGAGI. The DNA for the CDR3 is TGTGCCAGCAGCCTCACCTCGGCGGAGGGCTACACCTTC. This sequence encodes CASSLTSAEGYTF.

The chain uses TRBV7-3 and TRBJ1-2; D possibly corresponds to TRBD1 (5 bases). The CDR3 is made up of 13 amino acids. V lost 5 bases to trimming and J lost 4 bases, with 11 bases between them. Looked up from germline, CDR1 is SGHTA and CDR2 is FQGTGA. In DNA form, the CDR3 reads TGTGCCAGCAGCCGAGCGGGGGGCTATGGCTACACCTTC. Encoded protein: CASSRAGGYGYTF.

The chain is built from TRBV5-1 and TRBJ1-4; D perhaps matches TRBD1 (5 bases). CDR3 size: 15 residues. Germline V gene lookup returns CDR1 SGHRS and CDR2 YFSETQ. V lost 0 bases and J lost 5, with 11 bases in between. The CDR3 DNA reads TGCGCCAGCAGCTTGGGACAGTCGGGCAATGAAAAACTGTTTTTT. Encoded protein: CASSLGQSGNEKLFF.